These T cell receptor beta chains were read from a single sample in a study of T-cell memory formation after mild COVID-19. In TCRdb, the 5' RACE reads were re-called with MiXCR into one record per CDR3 protein. The data show some 130,000 distinct CDR3 sequences, with roughly 15% seen just once and over 11% held by the top ten. The source material was PBMCs or a T cell subset sorted from them (not recorded which). These TCRs come from an adult woman who had mild COVID-19 (a few samples of this study predate the infection). Cell type and time point are not known. Each CDR3 is given with its conserved first and last residue. The D gene is left open where the match is weak. Only part of the rows carry a size: once, few, many, or a class if the clone is expanded.

J,V,size,D,CDR3,DNA
TRBJ2-1,TRBV5-4,-,-,CASSLTDIGGGSYNEQFF,TGTGCCAGCAGCTTGACCGACATTGGAGGGGGCTCCTACAATGAGCAGTTCTTC
TRBJ2-7,TRBV18,-,TRBD2,CASSEGLAGSEQYF,TGTGCCAGCTCAGAAGGACTAGCGGGGTCTGAGCAGTACTTC
TRBJ2-3,TRBV6-4,-,TRBD2,CASSERGGTDTQYF,TGTGCCAGCAGTGAGCGGGGGGGCACAGATACGCAGTATTTT
TRBJ1-2,TRBV20-1,-,TRBD1,CSARQGALLGYTF,TGCAGTGCCAGACAGGGGGCGCTTCTTGGCTACACCTTC
TRBJ2-7,TRBV7-2,few,-,CASSSGGGPYEQYF,TGTGCCAGCAGCTCGGGTGGCGGGCCCTACGAGCAGTACTTC
TRBJ2-7,TRBV12-3/TRBV12-4,-,-,CASSSAQGAEQYF,TGTGCCAGCAGCTCAGCCCAAGGGGCCGAGCAGTACTTC
TRBJ1-1,TRBV29-1,few,TRBD1,CSGVGDRGRTEAFF,TGCAGCGGGGTAGGCGACAGGGGACGAACTGAAGCTTTCTTT
TRBJ2-3,TRBV5-1,-,-,CATSGAELTDTQYF,TGCGCCACCTCGGGAGCGGAACTCACAGATACGCAGTATTTT
TRBJ1-2,TRBV10-2,-,-,CASSITGGLYGYTF,TGCGCCAGCAGTATCACGGGTGGTCTCTATGGCTACACCTTC
TRBJ2-7,TRBV7-2,-,-,CASSSEDRPPYEQYF,TGTGCCAGCAGCTCCGAAGACAGGCCCCCCTACGAGCAGTACTTC
TRBJ1-6,TRBV4-1,-,-,CASSHVGGSSPLHF,TGCGCCAGCAGCCACGTAGGAGGTAGTTCACCCCTCCACTTT
TRBJ1-5,TRBV12-3/TRBV12-4,-,-,CASSLDRAQPQHF,TGTGCCAGCAGTTTAGATAGGGCCCAGCCCCAGCATTTT
TRBJ2-7,TRBV10-3,-,-,CAISEGRSSYEQYF,TGTGCCATCAGTGAGGGCAGGTCCTCCTACGAGCAGTACTTC
TRBJ1-5,TRBV7-9,-,-,CASSRSTGWNQPQHF,TGTGCCAGCAGCCGCAGCACAGGGTGGAATCAGCCCCAGCATTTT
TRBJ2-7,TRBV6-5,few,TRBD1,CASRGQSSYEQYF,TGTGCCAGCAGGGGACAGAGCTCCTACGAGCAGTACTTC
TRBJ2-3,TRBV13,few,TRBD2,CASSFGSGRATDTQYF,TGTGCCAGCAGCTTTGGGAGCGGGAGGGCCACAGATACGCAGTATTTT
TRBJ2-7,TRBV5-1,-,-,CASSDTGTEQYF,TGCGCCAGCAGCGATACAGGGACCGAGCAGTACTTC
TRBJ2-2,TRBV7-3,few,-,CASSLTAGWDTGELFF,TGTGCCAGCAGCTTAACTGCCGGGTGGGACACCGGGGAGCTGTTTTTT
TRBJ2-5,TRBV3-1,many,TRBD2,CASSQDPRGGRGETQYF,TGTGCCAGCAGCCAAGACCCCCGAGGCGGGAGGGGAGAGACCCAGTACTTC
TRBJ2-3,TRBV15,-,-,CATNSYGQANTDTQYF,TGTGCCACCAACTCGTACGGTCAAGCAAACACAGATACGCAGTATTTT
TRBJ2-2,TRBV12-3/TRBV12-4,-,-,CASSSIVAHPGELFF,TGTGCCAGCAGTTCTATAGTGGCCCACCCCGGGGAGCTGTTTTTT
TRBJ2-5,TRBV25-1,few,-,CARLVEEETQYF,TGTGCCCGGCTCGTCGAAGAAGAGACCCAGTACTTC
TRBJ2-5,TRBV5-1,few,TRBD2,CASSLAGGDVGETQYF,TGCGCCAGCAGCTTGGCGGGAGGGGATGTTGGAGAGACCCAGTACTTC
TRBJ2-1,TRBV4-1,few,-,CASRGRDSSYNEQFF,TGCGCCAGCAGAGGAAGGGATAGCTCCTACAATGAGCAGTTCTTC
TRBJ1-1,TRBV20-1,few,-,CSATPGGPTEAFF,TGCAGTGCTACGCCGGGAGGCCCCACTGAAGCTTTCTTT
TRBJ1-2,TRBV9,-,-,CASSALKGQGGGLNYGYTF,TGTGCCAGCAGCGCCCTTAAGGGGCAGGGTGGTGGTCTAAACTATGGCTACACCTTC
TRBJ2-1,TRBV4-1,-,-,CASSQDPGAGNEQFF,TGCGCCAGCAGCCAAGACCCCGGGGCGGGCAATGAGCAGTTCTTC
TRBJ2-7,TRBV30,-,TRBD1,CAWGKTGSPYEQYF,TGTGCCTGGGGGAAGACAGGGAGTCCCTACGAGCAGTACTTC
TRBJ2-1,TRBV12-3/TRBV12-4,many,TRBD2,CASSILASGIYNEQFF,TGTGCCAGCAGTATCCTAGCTAGCGGGATCTACAATGAGCAGTTCTTC
TRBJ1-1,TRBV7-9,few,TRBD1,CASSDLTGAGTEAFF,TGTGCCAGCAGCGACCTCACAGGGGCCGGGACTGAAGCTTTCTTT
TRBJ2-1,TRBV11-3,-,-,CASSGTEVFF,TGTGCCAGCAGCGGGACGGAAGTATTCTTC
TRBJ2-1,TRBV6-6,-,-,CASSSGEQFF,TGTGCCAGCAGCTCGGGTGAGCAGTTCTTC
TRBJ2-7,TRBV24-1,-,-,CATSDGYEQYF,TGTGCCACCAGTGATGGCTACGAGCAGTACTTC
TRBJ2-6,TRBV24-1,few,-,CATKASGANVLTF,TGTGCCACCAAGGCCTCTGGGGCCAACGTCCTGACTTTC
TRBJ2-7,TRBV19,-,TRBD2,CASSKTSGSYEQYF,TGTGCCAGTAGTAAGACTAGCGGCTCCTACGAGCAGTACTTC
TRBJ2-1,TRBV7-9,few,-,CASSLARAGKEDEQFF,TGTGCCAGCAGCTTAGCCAGGGCAGGGAAAGAAGATGAGCAGTTCTTC
TRBJ2-4,TRBV7-9,few,-,CASSLLGSAKNIQYF,TGTGCCAGCAGCTTACTGGGTTCGGCCAAAAACATTCAGTACTTC
TRBJ2-1,TRBV5-1,few,TRBD2,CASSDSGSSYNEQFF,TGCGCCAGCAGCGATAGCGGGAGCTCCTACAATGAGCAGTTCTTC
TRBJ2-4,TRBV12-3/TRBV12-4,-,TRBD2,CASSRTRRGNPAKNIQYF,TGTGCCAGCAGCCGGACTAGGAGGGGTAACCCAGCCAAAAACATTCAGTACTTC
TRBJ2-2,TRBV5-1,few,-,CASSLGHPLGEIFPFF,TGCGCCAGCAGCTTGGGACATCCGTTGGGGGAGATCTTTCCGTTTTTT
TRBJ1-1,TRBV20-1,few,-,CSARAGNTEAFF,TGCAGTGCTAGAGCCGGGAACACTGAAGCTTTCTTT
TRBJ2-4,TRBV4-2,once,TRBD2,CASSQEGFSSGSKNIQYF,TGTGCCAGCAGCCAAGAAGGATTCTCTAGCGGGAGTAAAAACATTCAGTACTTC
TRBJ1-2,TRBV5-1,-,TRBD1,CASRGQGNGYTF,TGCGCCAGCAGAGGACAGGGGAATGGCTACACCTTC
TRBJ2-7,TRBV5-1,-,TRBD1,CASSLLGRGMDEQYF,TGCGCCAGCAGCTTGTTGGGCAGGGGGATGGACGAGCAGTACTTC
TRBJ1-2,TRBV30,-,TRBD1,CAWRGQGNYGYTF,TGTGCCTGGAGAGGACAGGGGAACTATGGCTACACCTTC
TRBJ2-1,TRBV6-2/TRBV6-3,-,TRBD2,CASTIAGGRWNEQFF,TGTGCCAGCACTATAGCGGGGGGCCGGTGGAATGAGCAGTTCTTC
TRBJ2-2,TRBV10-3,-,-,CAIYNTGELFF,TGTGCCATATACAACACCGGGGAGCTGTTTTTT